This TCR beta chain was sequenced during a study of PD-1 blockade in classical Hodgkin lymphoma. Study details: Every 2 weeks, patients got 3 mg/kg intravenous nivolumab. Whole-study findings and limits: Newly diagnosed patients reportedly trailed healthy donors in baseline TCR diversity. The baseline diversity of complete responders showed similarity to that of newly diagnosed patients.

In regard to this clone: Its antigen is currently unknown.

CDR3 length: 14 residues. The germline V and J ends were trimmed by 7 bases and 7 bases, with 16 bases remaining between them. Germline V CDR1 and CDR2: LNHDA, SQIVND (reference sequence). Method: immunoSEQ multiplex PCR; TCRdb's copy keeps in-frame clones and lacks some. The repertoire consists of about 46,000 clones, with approximately 70% occurring once and the leading ten covering roughly 11%. In every patient, relapse followed autologous stem cell transplantation, while exposure to brentuximab vedotin differed. Complete response, partial response or progressive disease were the best responses. This TCR was sampled from a human donor with classical Hodgkin lymphoma. This material consisted of peripheral blood mononuclear cells (PBMCs), taken at baseline. The chain employs TRBV19 and TRBJ2-2; no clear D. The CDR3 region is CASIDRAYIGELFF. The CDR3 region has the DNA TGTGCCAGTATTGATAGGGCCTATATCGGGGAGCTGTTTTTT.